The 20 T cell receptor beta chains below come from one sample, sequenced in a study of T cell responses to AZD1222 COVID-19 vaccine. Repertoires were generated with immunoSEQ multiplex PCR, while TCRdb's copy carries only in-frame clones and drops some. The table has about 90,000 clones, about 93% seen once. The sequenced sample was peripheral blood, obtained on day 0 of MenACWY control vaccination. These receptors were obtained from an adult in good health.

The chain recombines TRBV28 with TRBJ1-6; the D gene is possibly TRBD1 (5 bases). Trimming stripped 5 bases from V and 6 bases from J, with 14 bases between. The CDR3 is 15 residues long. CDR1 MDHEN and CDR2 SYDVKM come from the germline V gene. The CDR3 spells CASSSAGLINSPLHF. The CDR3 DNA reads TGTGCCAGCAGTAGTGCAGGGCTAATTAATTCACCCCTCCACTTT.

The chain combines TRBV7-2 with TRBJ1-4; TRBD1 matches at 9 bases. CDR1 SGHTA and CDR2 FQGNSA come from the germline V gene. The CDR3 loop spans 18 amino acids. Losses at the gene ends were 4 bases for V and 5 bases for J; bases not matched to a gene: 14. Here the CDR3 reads CASSSRISTGTGNEKLFF. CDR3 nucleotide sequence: TGTGCCAGCAGCTCGAGAATTAGCACCGGGACAGGGAATGAAAAACTGTTTTTT.

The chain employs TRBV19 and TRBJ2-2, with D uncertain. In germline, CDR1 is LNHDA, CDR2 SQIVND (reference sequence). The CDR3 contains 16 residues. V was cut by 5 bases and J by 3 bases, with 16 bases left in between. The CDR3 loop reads CASSPQSSRDTGELFF. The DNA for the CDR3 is TGTGCCAGTAGTCCCCAGAGTTCACGGGACACCGGGGAGCTGTTTTTT.

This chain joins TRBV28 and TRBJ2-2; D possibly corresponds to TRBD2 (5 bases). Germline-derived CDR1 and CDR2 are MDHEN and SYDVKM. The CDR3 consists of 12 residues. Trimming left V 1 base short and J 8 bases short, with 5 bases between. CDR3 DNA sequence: TGTGCCAGCAGTTTATCGGGAGGGGAGCTGTTTTTT. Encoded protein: CASSLSGGELFF.

As DNA, the CDR3 is TGTGCCAGCAGCCGTGACAGGGGTAATTCACCCCTCCACTTT. It translates to CASSRDRGNSPLHF. The chain employs TRBV7-6 and TRBJ1-6; 8 bases match TRBD1. CDR1 and CDR2 (germline): SGHVS, FNYEAQ. The CDR3 loop spans 14 amino acids. V dropped 5 bases and J dropped 6; count of bases not matched to a gene: 3.

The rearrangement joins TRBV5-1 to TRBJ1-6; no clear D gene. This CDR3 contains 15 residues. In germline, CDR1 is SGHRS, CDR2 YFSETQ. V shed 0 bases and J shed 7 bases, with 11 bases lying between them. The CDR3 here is CASSLAVHTNSPLHF. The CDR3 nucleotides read TGCGCCAGCAGCTTGGCTGTACACACCAATTCACCCCTCCACTTT. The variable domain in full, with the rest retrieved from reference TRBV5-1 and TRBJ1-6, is KAGVTQTPRYLIKTRGQQVTLSCSPISGHRSVSWYQQTPGQGLQFLFEYFSETQRNKGNFPGRFSGRQFSNSRSEMNVSTLELGDSALYLCASSLAVHTNSPLHFGNGTRLTVT.

The CDR3 region has the DNA TGTGCCAGCTCAAGCGGACAGCATAGCAATCAGCCCCAGCATTTT. Its protein is CASSSGQHSNQPQHF. This chain uses TRBV18 with TRBJ1-5; tentatively, D is TRBD1 (6 bases). The CDR3 covers 15 residues. V was pared by 5 bases and J by 0 bases, with 11 bases between. Germline values: CDR1 KGHSH, CDR2 LQKENI.

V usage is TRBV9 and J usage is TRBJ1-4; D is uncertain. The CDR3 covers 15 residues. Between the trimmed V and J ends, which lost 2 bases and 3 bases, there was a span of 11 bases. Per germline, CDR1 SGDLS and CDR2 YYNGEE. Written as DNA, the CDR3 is TGTGCCAGCAGCGTTCAAGACGCGGCTAATGAAAAACTGTTTTTT. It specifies CASSVQDAANEKLFF. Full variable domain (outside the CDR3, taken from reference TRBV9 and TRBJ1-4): DSGVTQTPKHLITATGQRVTLRCSPRSGDLSVYWYQQSLDQGLQFLIQYYNGEERAKGNILERFSAQQFPDLHSELNLSSLELGDSALYFCASSVQDAANEKLFFGSGTQLSVL.

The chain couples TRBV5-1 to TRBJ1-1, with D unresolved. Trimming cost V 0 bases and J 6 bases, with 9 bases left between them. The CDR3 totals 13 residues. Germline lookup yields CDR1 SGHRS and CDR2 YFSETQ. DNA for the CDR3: TGCGCCAGCAGCTTGGAGGGCTTCGCTGAAGCTTTCTTT. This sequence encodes CASSLEGFAEAFF.

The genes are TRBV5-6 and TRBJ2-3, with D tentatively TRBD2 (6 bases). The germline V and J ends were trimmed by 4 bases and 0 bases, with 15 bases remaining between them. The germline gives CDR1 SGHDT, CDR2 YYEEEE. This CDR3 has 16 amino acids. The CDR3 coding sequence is TGTGCCAGCAGCCCCGGGTGGGGGAGGAGCACAGATACGCAGTATTTT. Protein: CASSPGWGRSTDTQYF.

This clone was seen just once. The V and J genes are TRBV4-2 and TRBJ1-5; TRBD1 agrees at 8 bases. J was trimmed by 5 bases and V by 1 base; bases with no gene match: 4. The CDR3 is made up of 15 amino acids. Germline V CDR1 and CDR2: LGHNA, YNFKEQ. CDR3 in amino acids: CASSQGQGLDQPQHF. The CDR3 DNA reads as TGTGCCAGCAGCCAAGGACAGGGGTTGGATCAGCCCCAGCATTTT.

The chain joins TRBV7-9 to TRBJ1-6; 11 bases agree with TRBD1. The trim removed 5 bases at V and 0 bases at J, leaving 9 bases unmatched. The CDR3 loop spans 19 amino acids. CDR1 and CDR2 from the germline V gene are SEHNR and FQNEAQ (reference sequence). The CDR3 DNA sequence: TGTGCCAGCAGCCCCGGGACAGGGGGTGGAAGCTCCTATAATTCACCCCTCCACTTT. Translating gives CASSPGTGGGSSYNSPLHF.

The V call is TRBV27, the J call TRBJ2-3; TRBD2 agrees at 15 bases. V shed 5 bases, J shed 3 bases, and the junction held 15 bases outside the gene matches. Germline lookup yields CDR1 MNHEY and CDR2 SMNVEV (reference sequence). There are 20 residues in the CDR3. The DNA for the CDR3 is TGTGCCAGCAGTAGACAGGGACTAGCGGGAGGACCCCCCCGGACAGATACGCAGTATTTT. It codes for CASSRQGLAGGPPRTDTQYF.

CDR3 region: CASSQDRGLHYGYTF. CDR3 DNA: TGTGCCAGCAGCCAAGACAGGGGGCTCCACTATGGCTACACCTTC. This chain uses TRBV4-2 with TRBJ1-2; TRBD1 matches 8 bases. The germline CDR1 and CDR2 sequences are LGHNA and YNFKEQ. V shed 0 bases, J shed 3 bases, and the junction held 3 bases outside the gene matches. This CDR3 contains 15 residues.

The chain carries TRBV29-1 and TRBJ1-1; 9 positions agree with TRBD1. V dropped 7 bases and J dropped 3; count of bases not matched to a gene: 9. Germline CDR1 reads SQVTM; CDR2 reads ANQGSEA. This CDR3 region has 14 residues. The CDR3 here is CSGYEQGADTEAFF. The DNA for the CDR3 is TGCAGCGGATATGAACAGGGGGCGGACACTGAAGCTTTCTTT.

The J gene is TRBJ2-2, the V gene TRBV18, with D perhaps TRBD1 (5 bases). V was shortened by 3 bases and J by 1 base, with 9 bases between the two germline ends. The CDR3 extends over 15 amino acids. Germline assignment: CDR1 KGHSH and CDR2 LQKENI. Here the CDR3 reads CASSPVQGNTGELFF. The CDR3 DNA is TGTGCCAGCTCACCGGTCCAGGGGAACACCGGGGAGCTGTTTTTT.

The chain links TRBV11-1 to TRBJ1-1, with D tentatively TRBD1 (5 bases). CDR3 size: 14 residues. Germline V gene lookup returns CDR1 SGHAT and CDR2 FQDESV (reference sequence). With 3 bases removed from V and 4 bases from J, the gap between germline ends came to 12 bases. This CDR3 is CASSFAPGGTEAFF. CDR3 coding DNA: TGTGCCAGCAGCTTCGCCCCTGGGGGCACTGAAGCTTTCTTT.

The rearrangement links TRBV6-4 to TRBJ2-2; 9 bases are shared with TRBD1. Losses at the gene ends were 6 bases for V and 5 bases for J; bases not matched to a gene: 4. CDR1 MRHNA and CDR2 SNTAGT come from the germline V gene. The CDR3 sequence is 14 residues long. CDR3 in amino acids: CASREQGATGELFF. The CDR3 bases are TGTGCCAGCAGAGAACAGGGGGCTACCGGGGAGCTGTTTTTT.

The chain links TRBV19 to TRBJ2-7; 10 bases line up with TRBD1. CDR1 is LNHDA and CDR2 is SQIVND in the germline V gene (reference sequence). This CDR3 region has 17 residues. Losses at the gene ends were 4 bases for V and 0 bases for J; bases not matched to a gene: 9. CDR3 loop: CASSTGGTGVSSYEQYF. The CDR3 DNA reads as TGTGCCAGTAGTACCGGCGGGACAGGGGTTAGCTCCTACGAGCAGTACTTC.

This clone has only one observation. The CDR3 spells CASSPGDRTEAFF. The DNA for the CDR3 is TGTGCCAGCAGCCCAGGGGATCGGACTGAAGCTTTCTTT. V usage is TRBV5-5 and J usage is TRBJ1-1; a weak D match, TRBD1 (6 bases). Germline CDR1 reads SGHKS; CDR2 reads YYEKEE (reference sequence). This CDR3 has 13 residues. V shed 4 bases and J shed 5 bases, with 12 bases lying between them. Based on the CDR3 plus reference TRBV5-5 and TRBJ1-1, the full variable domain is DAGVTQSPTHLIKTRGQQVTLRCSPISGHKSVSWYQQVLGQGPQFIFQYYEKEERGRGNFPDRFSARQFPNYSSELNVNALLLGDSALYLCASSPGDRTEAFFGQGTRLTVV.